This T cell receptor (beta chain) was sequenced for a study of identical twins. TCRdb redid the calling of the 5' RACE reads with MiXCR, one entry per CDR3 protein. This sample yields about 890,000 distinct CDR3 sequences, of which around an eighth are seen a single time; roughly 1.5% belongs to the top ten. CDR1 is DFQATT, CDR2 SNEGSKA, per germline (reference sequence). This CDR3 has 17 residues. Trimming at V came to 0 bases and at J to 2 bases, leaving 7 bases not matched to a gene. This clonotype has a handful of counts. These data were likewise used in another study, on yellow fever vaccine responses in identical twins.

The chain joins TRBV20-1 to TRBJ2-3, with 11 bases aligning to TRBD1. This sequence was found in a woman between 18 and 30 years old in good health. The source material was PBMCs. CDR3 loop: CSARDRTGGSYTDTQYF. For the CDR3, the DNA is TGCAGTGCTAGAGATAGGACAGGGGGCAGCTACACAGATACGCAGTATTTT.